A single T cell receptor beta chain is shown here with its context. As originally analysed: Amplification of reference gene primers was used by the study to estimate nucleated cell counts. The repertoire was sequenced with immunoSEQ multiplex PCR; TCRdb's copy has only in-frame clones and lacks some. The V and J calls and clone size were taken over from that table, and D and trimming were inferred from the DNA. The sample has approximately 24,000 clones, roughly 89% seen once; the top ten hold 25% to 30%. Patients in Seattle were enrolled during active infection, then followed longitudinally. The CDR3 covers 14 residues. The germline CDR1 and CDR2 sequences are LGHNT and FRNRAP. J gave up 5 bases and V 5 bases, and 6 bases lay outside the gene matches. The data were obtained in a study of blood T cell repertoires in COVID-19.

The sequence came from a man in his 70s with COVID-19, enrolled during active disease. The chain links TRBV12-5 to TRBJ2-1; 7 positions agree with TRBD2. The sample taken for sequencing was peripheral blood. The CDR3 DNA sequence: TGTGCTAGTGGTGCTTTGCTAGCGGACAATGAGCAGTTCTTC. Amino acids: CASGALLADNEQFF. Full variable domain (rest looked up from reference TRBV12-5 and TRBJ2-1): DARVTQTPRHKVTEMGQEVTMRCQPILGHNTVFWYRQTMMQGLELLAYFRNRAPLDDSGMPKDRFSAEMPDATLATLKIQPSEPRDSAVYFCASGALLADNEQFFGPGTRLTVL.